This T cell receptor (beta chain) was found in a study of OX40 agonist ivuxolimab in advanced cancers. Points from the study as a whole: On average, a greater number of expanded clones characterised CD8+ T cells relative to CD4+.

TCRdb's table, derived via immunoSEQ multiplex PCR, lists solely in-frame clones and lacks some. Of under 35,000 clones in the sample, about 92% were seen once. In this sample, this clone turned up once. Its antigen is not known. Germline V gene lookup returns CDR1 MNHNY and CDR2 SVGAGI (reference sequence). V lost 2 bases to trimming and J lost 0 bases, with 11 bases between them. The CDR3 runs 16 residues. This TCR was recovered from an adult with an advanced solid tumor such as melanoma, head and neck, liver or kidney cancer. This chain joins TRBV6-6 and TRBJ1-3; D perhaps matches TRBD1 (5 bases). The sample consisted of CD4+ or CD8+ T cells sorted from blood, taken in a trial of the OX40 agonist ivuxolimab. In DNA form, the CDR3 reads TGTGCCAGCAGTTACGATCTGGGGGTCTCTGGAAACACCATATATTTT. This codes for CASSYDLGVSGNTIYF.